The 32 T cell receptor beta chains given below trace back to one sample, sequenced in a study of blood T cell repertoires in COVID-19. The table came from immunoSEQ multiplex PCR; TCRdb's copy has only in-frame clones and leaves some out. This table has some 200,000 clones, just over 85% appearing once. Sequencing was done on a sample of peripheral blood. The receptors were sampled from an elderly man with acute or convalescent COVID-19.

The chain recombines TRBV24-1 with TRBJ2-1, with 9 bases aligning to TRBD2. V lost 2 bases and J lost 0; bases outside the gene matches: 10. The V gene's germline CDR1 is KGHDR and CDR2 SFDVKD. CDR3 size: 19 residues. This chain's CDR3 is CATSDSSGTDTSSYNEQFF. The CDR3 DNA reads as TGTGCCACCAGTGATTCTAGCGGGACGGATACTAGCTCCTACAATGAGCAGTTCTTC.

The rearrangement links TRBV2 to TRBJ2-1; possibly TRBD2 for D (6 bases). Germline values: CDR1 SNHLY, CDR2 FYNNEI. CDR3 length equals 18 residues. V lost 4 bases and J lost 3, with 22 bases in between. The CDR3 DNA follows: TGTGCCAGCAGTGGTGGAGCGGGTGGTGTCGGACTCTACAATGAGCAGTTCTTC. This translates into CASSGGAGGVGLYNEQFF.

This clone was observed a handful of times. The chain combines TRBV18 with TRBJ2-1, with D perhaps TRBD2 (5 bases). Germline values: CDR1 KGHSH, CDR2 LQKENI. This CDR3 has 16 residues. Between the trimmed V and J ends, which lost 0 bases and 4 bases, there was a span of 13 bases. CDR3 in amino acids: CASSPPPYSEYNEQFF. The CDR3 nucleotides are TGTGCCAGCTCACCACCCCCCTATAGCGAATACAATGAGCAGTTCTTC. The full variable domain, its missing parts supplied by reference TRBV18 and TRBJ2-1, is NAGVMQNPRHLVRRRGQEARLRCSPMKGHSHVYWYRQLPEEGLKFMVYLQKENIIDESGMPKERFSAEFPKEGPSILRIQQVVRGDSAAYFCASSPPPYSEYNEQFFGPGTRLTVL.

V and J are TRBV6-5 and TRBJ1-1; D is uncertain. Trimming took 0 bases from V and 1 from J, leaving 6 bases between them. Germline CDR1 is MNHEY and CDR2 is SVGAGI. The CDR3 sequence is 14 residues long. The CDR3 loop is CASSYSEENTEAFF. CDR3 nucleotides: TGTGCCAGCAGTTACTCGGAGGAGAACACTGAAGCTTTCTTT.

This rearrangement joins TRBV24-1 to TRBJ2-7, with TRBD2 matching over 7 bases. CDR3 length: 16 residues. The V gene's germline CDR1 is KGHDR and CDR2 SFDVKD. Written as DNA, the CDR3 is TGCGAGCCGGGGGAGGGAGCGGGATTGTCCTCCTACGAGCAGTACGTC. This sequence encodes CEPGEGAGLSSYEQYV.

V is TRBV27 and J is TRBJ1-3, with a tentative D call TRBD1 (6 bases). Trimming pared 5 bases from V and 2 bases from J, leaving 10 bases between. Germline V gene data show CDR1 as MNHEY and CDR2 as SMNVEV (reference sequence). The CDR3 is 14 amino acids. The CDR3 is CASSPRTAGNTIYF. The CDR3 bases are TGTGCCAGCAGTCCCAGGACAGCTGGAAACACCATATATTTT.

The chain links TRBV12-3 or TRBV12-4 to TRBJ1-6; no reliable D call. The CDR3 has 11 amino acids. V shed 1 base and J shed 12 bases, with 4 bases lying between them. Here the CDR3 DNA reads TGTGCCAGCAGTTTAGGGAGACCCCTCCACTTT. Its translation: CASSLGRPLHF.

The rearrangement uses TRBV28 and TRBJ2-1; perhaps TRBD2 as D (5 bases). This CDR3 is 12 amino acids long. The V end lost 6 bases, the J end lost 9 bases, and 12 bases lay between the germline ends. From germline, CDR1 is MDHEN and CDR2 SYDVKM. For the CDR3, the DNA is TGTGCCAGCAGATCCGGGAAGGGTGAGCAGTTCTTC. Translated: CASRSGKGEQFF.

Written as DNA, the CDR3 is TGCAGCGTTCGGAATTTAGGGGCCGGCGGTGCCGAGCAGTACTTC. Translation: CSVRNLGAGGAEQYF. This chain uses TRBV29-1 with TRBJ2-7; D perhaps matches TRBD1 (5 bases). The CDR3 consists of 15 residues. Trimming cost V 5 bases and J 6 bases, with 23 bases left between them. Germline lookup yields CDR1 SQVTM and CDR2 ANQGSEA.

The genes are TRBV25-1 and TRBJ2-7, with D maybe TRBD2 (5 bases). Germline CDR1 MGHDK, CDR2 SYGVNS. The CDR3 extends over 18 amino acids. V lost 1 base to trimming and J lost 2 bases, with 21 bases between them. The CDR3, as DNA: TGTGCCAGCAGTGAATTTGGGCTAGCTAGTGTCGGGGCCTACGAGCAGTACGTC. This gives the protein CASSEFGLASVGAYEQYV.

This sequence joins TRBV15 and TRBJ1-1; D remains unclear. The CDR3 length is 14 residues. The V gene lost 7 bases and the J gene lost 1 base, with 13 bases spanning the gap. CDR1 is LNHNV, CDR2 YYDKDF, per germline (reference sequence). CDR3 sequence (DNA): TGTGCCACCACCGAGGCACGGAAGAACACTGAAGCTTTCTTT. This codes for CATTEARKNTEAFF.

The chain combines TRBV11-2 with TRBJ1-4; 8 nucleotides line up with TRBD1. The CDR3 has 11 residues. Trimming cost V 4 bases and J 14 bases; bases outside gene matches: 3. Germline CDR1 SGHAT, CDR2 FQNNGV. The CDR3 region is CASSSDRDLFF. In DNA, the CDR3 is TGTGCCAGCAGCTCGGACAGGGATCTGTTTTTT.

This chain joins TRBV28 and TRBJ2-7; perhaps TRBD2 as D (6 bases). The CDR3 has 14 residues. Trimming shortened V by 6 bases and J by 4 bases, and 16 bases separated the two germline ends. Germline V CDR1 and CDR2: MDHEN, SYDVKM. The CDR3 bases are TGTGCCAGCAGCTTTCGGCTAGCGAGTTACGAGCAGTACTTC. The encoded protein is CASSFRLASYEQYF.

As DNA, the CDR3 is TGTGCCAGCAGCGTCCTCGGGACTAGCGGTTCGACCCAGTACTTC. It translates to CASSVLGTSGSTQYF. The V gene is TRBV9, the J gene TRBJ2-5, with TRBD2 identical over 11 bases. Germline V gives CDR1 SGDLS, CDR2 YYNGEE. Unmatched junction bases numbered 7, after V lost 2 bases and J lost 7 bases. The CDR3 length is 15 residues. Together with reference TRBV9 and TRBJ2-5, the CDR3 gives the full variable domain: DSGVTQTPKHLITATGQRVTLRCSPRSGDLSVYWYQQSLDQGLQFLIQYYNGEERAKGNILERFSAQQFPDLHSELNLSSLELGDSALYFCASSVLGTSGSTQYFGPGTRLLVL.

In this sample, this clone turned up once. V usage is TRBV4-1 and J usage is TRBJ2-7; 16 bases align to TRBD2. The CDR3 is made up of 16 amino acids. The ends lost 4 bases at V and 7 bases at J; junction bases unmatched: 7. Germline CDR1 reads MGHRA; CDR2 reads YSYEKL. CDR3 coding DNA: TGCGCCAGCAGCCGTGGGACTAGCGGGAGGGCCGAGGAGCAGTACTTC. Protein: CASSRGTSGRAEEQYF.

The rearrangement joins TRBV30 to TRBJ1-2; D is possibly TRBD1 (5 bases). Germline V lookup: CDR1 GTSNPN, CDR2 SVGIG (reference sequence). The CDR3 sequence is 15 residues long. V gave up 2 bases and J gave up 2 bases, with 15 bases separating them. The CDR3 loop is CAWSPLGGGNYGYTF. The CDR3 DNA reads as TGTGCCTGGAGTCCCCTTGGGGGGGGGAACTATGGCTACACCTTC.

The V call is TRBV27, the J call TRBJ2-7, with D possibly being TRBD2 (5 bases). The CDR3 sequence is 16 residues long. Germline CDR1 MNHEY, CDR2 SMNVEV (reference sequence). The V end was cut by 3 bases, the J end by 5 bases, with 20 bases between. The CDR3 is CASSLEAQRLENEQYF. DNA for the CDR3: TGTGCCAGCAGTTTGGAGGCGCAACGACTGGAGAACGAGCAGTACTTC.

The genes are TRBV5-5 and TRBJ1-4, with 7 bases matching TRBD1. The germline CDR1 and CDR2 sequences are SGHKS and YYEKEE (reference sequence). V dropped 3 bases and J dropped 4; count of bases not matched to a gene: 9. The CDR3 is 16 residues long. This CDR3 is CASSSRQGWSNEKLFF. CDR3 coding DNA: TGTGCCAGCAGCTCCCGACAGGGATGGAGTAATGAAAAACTGTTTTTT.

This chain connects TRBV24-1 to TRBJ2-7; 10 positions match TRBD1. Unmatched junction bases numbered 5, after V lost 1 base and J lost 0 bases. From germline, CDR1 is KGHDR and CDR2 SFDVKD. This CDR3 region has 17 residues. For the CDR3, the DNA is TGTGCCACCAGTGATTTTCCGGGACAGGGGAGCTCCTACGAGCAGTACGTC. This sequence encodes CATSDFPGQGSSYEQYV.

The V call is TRBV5-5, the J call TRBJ1-5, with D unclear. V was clipped by 0 bases and J by 5 bases, with 6 bases between them. Germline CDR1 is SGHKS and CDR2 is YYEKEE (reference sequence). The CDR3 is 13 residues long. This CDR3 reads CASSLGAYQPQHF. Here the CDR3 DNA reads TGTGCCAGCAGCTTGGGGGCCTATCAGCCCCAGCATTTT.

The CDR3 nucleotides read TGCGCCAGCAGCTTTTCATTACAGGGAAGGGGGAACACTGAAGCTTTCTTT. It specifies CASSFSLQGRGNTEAFF. The chain joins TRBV5-1 to TRBJ1-1; D possibly corresponds to TRBD1 (6 bases). The CDR3 spans 17 residues. Trimming left V 2 bases short and J 1 base short, with 18 bases between. The germline gives CDR1 SGHRS, CDR2 YFSETQ.

The chain recombines TRBV7-8 with TRBJ2-1; D is unclear. This CDR3 has 12 residues. Germline CDR1 reads SGHVS; CDR2 reads FQNEAQ. Trimming stripped 3 bases from V and 6 bases from J, with 6 bases between. CDR3 region: CASSFSGNEQFF. The CDR3 DNA reads as TGTGCCAGCAGCTTTTCGGGCAATGAGCAGTTCTTC.

This clone has only one observation. The chain uses TRBV6-5 and TRBJ2-5; D is possibly TRBD2 (6 bases). The CDR3 sequence is 16 residues long. V dropped 0 bases and J dropped 5 bases, with 16 bases sitting between them. The germline CDR1 and CDR2 sequences are MNHEY and SVGAGI. The CDR3 coding sequence is TGTGCCAGCAGTTACTCGCTGACGGGACTCCGCGAGACCCAGTACTTC. It yields the protein CASSYSLTGLRETQYF.

The rearrangement uses TRBV7-2 and TRBJ1-2, with TRBD1 matching 8 bases. CDR1 and CDR2 from the germline V gene are SGHTA and FQGNSA. V lost 1 base, J lost 0 bases, and 1 base stayed unmatched. The CDR3 loop spans 15 amino acids. CDR3 in DNA: TGTGCCAGCAGCTTAGGGACAGGGCCTAACTATGGCTACACCTTC. Encoded protein: CASSLGTGPNYGYTF. The whole variable domain, filled in from reference TRBV7-2 and TRBJ1-2, reads GAGVSQSPSNKVTEKGKDVELRCDPISGHTALYWYRQSLGQGLEFLIYFQGNSAPDKSGLPSDRFSAERTGGSVSTLTIQRTQQEDSAVYLCASSLGTGPNYGYTFGSGTRLTVV.

The chain has TRBV11-2 and TRBJ2-5, with D maybe TRBD1 (6 bases). V was shortened by 1 base and J by 7 bases, with 13 bases between the two germline ends. The length of the CDR3 is 14 residues. Germline-derived CDR1 and CDR2 are SGHAT and FQNNGV. DNA for the CDR3: TGTGCCAGCAGCTTAGTTCAGGGGATCGGGACCCAGTACTTC. This sequence encodes CASSLVQGIGTQYF.

This chain joins TRBV18 and TRBJ2-5; D remains ambiguous. The CDR3 is 14 residues long. Trimming removed 2 bases from V and 2 bases from J, with 9 bases in between. Per germline, CDR1 KGHSH and CDR2 LQKENI. This CDR3 reads CASSPTDTQETQYF. DNA for the CDR3: TGTGCCAGCTCACCAACTGACACACAAGAGACCCAGTACTTC.

The chain links TRBV18 to TRBJ2-7; possibly TRBD1 for D (5 bases). The CDR3 runs to 14 residues. The germline gives CDR1 KGHSH, CDR2 LQKENI. V gave up 3 bases and J gave up 5 bases, with 14 bases separating them. The CDR3 loop is CASSPDRIGNEQYF. CDR3 sequence (DNA): TGTGCCAGCTCACCCGACAGAATTGGGAACGAGCAGTACTTC.

This clone was counted a single time. V is TRBV21-1 and J is TRBJ2-3; the D segment call TRBD1 is taken from the table without a DNA check. TRBV21-1 is flagged as a pseudogene. The CDR3 loop spans 19 amino acids. The CDR3 loop is CASSKVVTGESDYSDTQYF. DNA of the CDR3: TGTGCCAGCAGCAAAGTGGTCACAGGGGAAAGTGATTATTCAGATACGCAGTATTTT.

The rearrangement joins TRBV11-2 to TRBJ2-7; no reliable D call. The germline V gene has CDR1 SGHAT and CDR2 FQNNGV. V lost 1 base and J lost 0, with 7 bases in between. This CDR3 is built from 14 residues. The CDR3, as DNA: TGTGCCAGCAGCTTAGCCGACACCTCCTACGAGCAGTACGTC. It yields the protein CASSLADTSYEQYV.

This sequence joins TRBV6-5 and TRBJ1-6, with TRBD1 as a possible D gene (6 bases). Trimming took 5 bases from V and 2 from J, leaving 10 bases between them. CDR3 size: 15 residues. CDR1 is MNHEY, CDR2 SVGAGI, per germline. CDR3 region: CASSTGQTYNSPLHF. In nucleotides, the CDR3 is TGTGCCAGCAGTACAGGACAGACCTATAATTCACCCCTCCACTTT.

V and J are TRBV28 and TRBJ2-7, with a tentative D call TRBD2 (5 bases). The CDR3 loop spans 14 amino acids. V lost 4 bases and J lost 7, with 17 bases in between. The germline V gene encodes CDR1 MDHEN and CDR2 SYDVKM. CDR3 bases: TGTGCCAGCAGTTCCTGGTCGAGTCGAGGGGAGCAGTACTTC. Translating it yields CASSSWSSRGEQYF.

This clone has just one count. This rearrangement joins TRBV29-1 to TRBJ1-1; 7 nucleotides agree with TRBD1. Germline trimming cut 6 bases from V and 1 base from J; bases unmatched to any gene: 5. Germline lookup yields CDR1 SQVTM and CDR2 ANQGSEA. The CDR3 covers 13 residues. The CDR3 spells CSVEGQKNTEAFF. The CDR3 coding sequence is TGCAGCGTCGAGGGACAGAAGAACACTGAAGCTTTCTTT.